This T cell receptor beta chain was captured by sequencing in a study of cytomegalovirus exposure and HLA in healthy donors. Study-wide findings and caveats: A link between a missense DCLRE1C variant and TCR beta V- and J-gene trimming emerged from a later analysis.

The PCR made use of 60 Vbeta and 13 Jbeta primers. TCRdb's copy holds only in-frame clones and misses some; the assay was immunoSEQ multiplex PCR. Of about 160,000 clones listed, approximately 80% are singletons. Trimming took 1 base from V and 2 from J; bases not matched to a gene: 9. The CDR3 contains 18 residues. Germline CDR1 and CDR2: PRHDT and FYEKMQ (reference sequence). As concerns this clone: Its matching antigen is unknown.

This TCR derives from a man aged 25 to 40 in good health and CMV-seropositive. Material for sequencing was PBMCs. This sequence joins TRBV13 and TRBJ2-4, with 9 bases matching TRBD2. The CDR3 DNA reads TGTGCCAGCAGCTTAGCCCGCGGCGGGGGGGCTTCCAAAAACATTCAGTACTTC. Protein: CASSLARGGGASKNIQYF. Full variable domain (missing parts from reference TRBV13 and TRBJ2-4): AAGVIQSPRHLIKEKRETATLKCYPIPRHDTVYWYQQGPGQDPQFLISFYEKMQSDKGSIPDRFSAQQFSDYHSELNMSSLELGDSALYFCASSLARGGGASKNIQYFGAGTRLSVL.